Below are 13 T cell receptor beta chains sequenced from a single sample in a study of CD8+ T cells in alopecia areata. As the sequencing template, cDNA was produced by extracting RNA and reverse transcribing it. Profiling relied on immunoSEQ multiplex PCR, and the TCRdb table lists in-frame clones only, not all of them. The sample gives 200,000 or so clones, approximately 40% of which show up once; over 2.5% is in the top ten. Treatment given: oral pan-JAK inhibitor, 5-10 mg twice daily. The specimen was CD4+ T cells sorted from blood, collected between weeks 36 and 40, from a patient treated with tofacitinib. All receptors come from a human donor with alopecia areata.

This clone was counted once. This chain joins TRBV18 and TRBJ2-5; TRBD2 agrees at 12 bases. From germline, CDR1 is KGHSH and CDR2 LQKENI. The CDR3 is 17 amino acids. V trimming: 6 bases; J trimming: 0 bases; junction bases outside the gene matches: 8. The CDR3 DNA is TGTGCCAGCTCGTGGACTAGCGGGAAGATGTACCAAGAGACCCAGTACTTC. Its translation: CASSWTSGKMYQETQYF.

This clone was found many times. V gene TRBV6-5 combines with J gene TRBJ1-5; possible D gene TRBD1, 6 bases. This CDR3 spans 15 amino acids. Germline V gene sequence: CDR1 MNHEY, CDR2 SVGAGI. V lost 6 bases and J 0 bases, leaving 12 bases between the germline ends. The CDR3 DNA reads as TGTGCCAGCAGGCCCGGGACACCTAGCAATCAGCCCCAGCATTTT. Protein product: CASRPGTPSNQPQHF.

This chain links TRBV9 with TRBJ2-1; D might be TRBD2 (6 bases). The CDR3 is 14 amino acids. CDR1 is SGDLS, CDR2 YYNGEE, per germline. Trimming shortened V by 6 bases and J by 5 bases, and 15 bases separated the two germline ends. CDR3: CASTQTSSHNEQFF. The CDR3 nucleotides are TGTGCCAGCACCCAGACTAGTTCACACAATGAGCAGTTCTTC.

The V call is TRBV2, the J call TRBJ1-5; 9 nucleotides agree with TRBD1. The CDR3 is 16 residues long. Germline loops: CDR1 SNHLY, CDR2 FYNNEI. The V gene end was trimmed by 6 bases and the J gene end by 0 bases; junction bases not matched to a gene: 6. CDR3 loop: CASSVDRGYSNQPQHF. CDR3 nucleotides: TGTGCCAGCAGCGTAGACAGGGGGTATAGCAATCAGCCCCAGCATTTT.

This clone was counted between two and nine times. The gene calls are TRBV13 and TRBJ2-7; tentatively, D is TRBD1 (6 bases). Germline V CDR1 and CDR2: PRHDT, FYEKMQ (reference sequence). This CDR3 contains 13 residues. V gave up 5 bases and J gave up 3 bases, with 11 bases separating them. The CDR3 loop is CASSPDRNYEQYF. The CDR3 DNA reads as TGTGCCAGCAGCCCGGACAGAAACTACGAGCAGTACTTC.

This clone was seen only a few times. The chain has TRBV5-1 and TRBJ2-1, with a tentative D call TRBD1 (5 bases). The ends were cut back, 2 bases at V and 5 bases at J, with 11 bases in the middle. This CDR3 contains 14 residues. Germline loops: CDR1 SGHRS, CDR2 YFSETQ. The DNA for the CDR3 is TGCGCCAGCAGCTTAGGGGTTTCTCACAATGAGCAGTTCTTC. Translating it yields CASSLGVSHNEQFF.

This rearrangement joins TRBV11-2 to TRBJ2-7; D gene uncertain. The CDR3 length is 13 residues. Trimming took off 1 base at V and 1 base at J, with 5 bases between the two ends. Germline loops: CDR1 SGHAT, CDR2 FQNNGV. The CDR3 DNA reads TGTGCCAGCAGCTTAGGTTATTCCTACGAGCAGTACTTC. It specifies CASSLGYSYEQYF.

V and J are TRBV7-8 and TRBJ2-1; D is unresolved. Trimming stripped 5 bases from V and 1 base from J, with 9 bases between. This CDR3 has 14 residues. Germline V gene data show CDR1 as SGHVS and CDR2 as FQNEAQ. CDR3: CASSPRSSYNEQFF. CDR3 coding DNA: TGTGCCAGCAGCCCCCGAAGTTCCTACAATGAGCAGTTCTTC.

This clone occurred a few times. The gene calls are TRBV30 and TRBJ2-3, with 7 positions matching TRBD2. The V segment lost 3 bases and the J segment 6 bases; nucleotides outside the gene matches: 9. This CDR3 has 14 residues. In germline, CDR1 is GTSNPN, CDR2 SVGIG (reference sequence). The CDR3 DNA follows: TGTGCCTGGAGCCCGACGGGAGCGGGGGATACGCAGTATTTT. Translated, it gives CAWSPTGAGDTQYF.

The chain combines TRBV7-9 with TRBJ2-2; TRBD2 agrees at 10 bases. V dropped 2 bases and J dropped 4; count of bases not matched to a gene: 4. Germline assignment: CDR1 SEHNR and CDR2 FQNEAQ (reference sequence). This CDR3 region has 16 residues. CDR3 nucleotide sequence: TGTGCCAGCAGCTTAAGCACTAGCGGGATCACCGGGGAGCTGTTTTTT. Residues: CASSLSTSGITGELFF.

Here the CDR3 DNA reads TGTGCCATCAGTGAGTCGGTAGCGGGAGTAGGTGAGCAGTTCTTC. Its protein product is CAISESVAGVGEQFF. The chain recombines TRBV10-3 with TRBJ2-1; TRBD2 matches at 9 bases. Losses at the gene ends were 0 bases for V and 9 bases for J; bases not matched to a gene: 6. Germline V gives CDR1 ENHRY, CDR2 SYGVKD. The CDR3 spans 15 residues.

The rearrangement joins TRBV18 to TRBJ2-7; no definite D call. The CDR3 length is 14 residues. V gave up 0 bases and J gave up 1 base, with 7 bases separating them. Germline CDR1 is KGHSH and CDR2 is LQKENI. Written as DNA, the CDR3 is TGTGCCAGCTCACCACCGGCCCTTTCCTACGAGCAGTACTTC. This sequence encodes CASSPPALSYEQYF. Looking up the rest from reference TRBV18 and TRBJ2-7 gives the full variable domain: NAGVMQNPRHLVRRRGQEARLRCSPMKGHSHVYWYRQLPEEGLKFMVYLQKENIIDESGMPKERFSAEFPKEGPSILRIQQVVRGDSAAYFCASSPPALSYEQYFGPGTRLTVT.

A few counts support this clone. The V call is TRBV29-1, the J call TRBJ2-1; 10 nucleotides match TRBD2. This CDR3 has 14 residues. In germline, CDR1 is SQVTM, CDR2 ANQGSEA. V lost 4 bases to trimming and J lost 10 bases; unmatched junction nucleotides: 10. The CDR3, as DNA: TGCAGCGTTGTTTTCGCTAGCGGGGGCTCGGAGCAGTTCTTC. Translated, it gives CSVVFASGGSEQFF.